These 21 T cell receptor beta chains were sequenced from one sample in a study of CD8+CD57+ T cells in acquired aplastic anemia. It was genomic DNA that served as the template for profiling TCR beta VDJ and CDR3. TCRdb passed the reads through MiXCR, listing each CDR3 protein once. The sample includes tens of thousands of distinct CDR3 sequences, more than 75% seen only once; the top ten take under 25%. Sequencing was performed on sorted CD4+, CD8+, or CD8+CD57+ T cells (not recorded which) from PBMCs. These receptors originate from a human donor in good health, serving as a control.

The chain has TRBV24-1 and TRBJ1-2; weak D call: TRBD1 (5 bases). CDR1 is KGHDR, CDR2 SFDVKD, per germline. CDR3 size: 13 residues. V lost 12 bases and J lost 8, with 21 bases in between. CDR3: CAVSDSRRLGYTF. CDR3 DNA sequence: TGTGCCGTTTCCGACAGTCGACGTTTGGGCTACACCTTC.

Here the CDR3 reads CATSASGGYVGNEQFF. DNA for the CDR3: TGTGCCACCAGTGCCTCTGGGGGGTACGTCGGCAATGAGCAGTTCTTC. The V and J genes are TRBV24-1 and TRBJ2-1, with D perhaps TRBD2 (6 bases). This CDR3 is built from 16 residues. Germline V CDR1 and CDR2: KGHDR, SFDVKD. The V gene lost 5 bases and the J gene lost 6 bases, with 19 bases spanning the gap.

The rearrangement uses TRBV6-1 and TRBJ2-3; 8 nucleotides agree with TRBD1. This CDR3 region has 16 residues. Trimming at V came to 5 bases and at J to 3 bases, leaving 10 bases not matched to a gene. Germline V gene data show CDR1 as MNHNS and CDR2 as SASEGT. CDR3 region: CASSQPDRDQTDTQYF. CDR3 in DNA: TGTGCCAGCAGTCAACCGGACAGGGATCAGACAGATACGCAGTATTTT.

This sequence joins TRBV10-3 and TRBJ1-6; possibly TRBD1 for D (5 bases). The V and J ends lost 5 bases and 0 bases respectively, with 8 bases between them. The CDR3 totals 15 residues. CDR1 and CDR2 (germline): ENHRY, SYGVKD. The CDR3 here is CAISPGTSYNSPLHF. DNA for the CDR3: TGTGCCATCAGTCCAGGGACCTCCTATAATTCACCCCTCCACTTT.

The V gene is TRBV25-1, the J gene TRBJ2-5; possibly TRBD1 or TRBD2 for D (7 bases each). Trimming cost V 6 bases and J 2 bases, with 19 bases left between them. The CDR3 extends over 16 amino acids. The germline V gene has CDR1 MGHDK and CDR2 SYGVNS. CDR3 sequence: CASSQEGASGQETQYF. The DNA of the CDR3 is TGTGCCAGCAGCCAAGAGGGGGCTAGCGGTCAAGAGACCCAGTACTTC.

CDR3 nucleotide sequence: TGCAGTGCTCCTAGCGGGGGGGCCGACTACGAGCAGTACTTC. Its protein product is CSAPSGGADYEQYF. The rearrangement joins TRBV20-1 to TRBJ2-7; 12 nucleotides align to TRBD2. CDR3 size: 14 residues. Germline V gene sequence: CDR1 DFQATT, CDR2 SNEGSKA (reference sequence). The junction had 5 bases not matched to a gene; V was cut back by 5 bases and J by 3 bases.

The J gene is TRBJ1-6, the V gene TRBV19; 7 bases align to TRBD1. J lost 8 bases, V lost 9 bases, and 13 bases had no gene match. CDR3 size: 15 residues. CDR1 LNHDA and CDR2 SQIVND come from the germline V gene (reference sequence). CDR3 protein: CASSSTGTEYSPLHF. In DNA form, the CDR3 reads TGTGCCAGCAGCTCAACCGGGACAGAGTATTCACCCCTCCACTTT.

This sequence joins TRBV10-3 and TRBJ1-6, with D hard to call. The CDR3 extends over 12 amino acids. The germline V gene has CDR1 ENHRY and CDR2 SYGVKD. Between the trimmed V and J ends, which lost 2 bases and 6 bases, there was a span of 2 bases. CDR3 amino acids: CAISEVNSPLHF. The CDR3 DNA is TGTGCCATCAGTGAGGTTAATTCACCCCTCCACTTT.

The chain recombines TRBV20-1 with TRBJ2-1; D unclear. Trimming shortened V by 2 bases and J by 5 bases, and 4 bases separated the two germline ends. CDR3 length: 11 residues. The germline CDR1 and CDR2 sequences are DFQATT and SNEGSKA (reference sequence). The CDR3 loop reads CSARRNNEQFF. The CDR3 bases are TGCAGTGCTAGACGGAACAATGAGCAGTTCTTC.

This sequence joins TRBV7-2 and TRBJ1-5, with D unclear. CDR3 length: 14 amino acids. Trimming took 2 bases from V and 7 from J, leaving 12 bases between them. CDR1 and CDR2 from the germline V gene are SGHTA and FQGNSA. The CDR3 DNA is TGTGCCAGCAGCTTACTCTCGGGTCGACAGCCCCAGCATTTT. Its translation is CASSLLSGRQPQHF.

CDR3 sequence: CASSALLGQGPADTQYF. The DNA for the CDR3 is TGTGCCAGCAGCGCCCTTCTGGGACAGGGGCCTGCGGATACGCAGTATTTT. The J gene is TRBJ2-3, the V gene TRBV9; 10 bases line up with TRBD1. Germline CDR1 and CDR2: SGDLS and YYNGEE. This CDR3 spans 17 amino acids. V trimming: 3 bases; J trimming: 6 bases; junction bases outside the gene matches: 13.

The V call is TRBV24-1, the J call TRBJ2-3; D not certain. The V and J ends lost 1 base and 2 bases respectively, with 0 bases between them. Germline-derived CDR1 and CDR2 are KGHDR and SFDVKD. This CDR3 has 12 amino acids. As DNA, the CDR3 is TGTGCCACCAGTGATTTCACAGATACGCAGTATTTT. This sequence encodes CATSDFTDTQYF.

As DNA, the CDR3 is TGTGCCAGCAGTGAAGAAGCGGGAGGATACGAGCAGTACTTC. It yields the protein CASSEEAGGYEQYF. The rearrangement joins TRBV2 to TRBJ2-7, with 9 bases lining up with TRBD2. Germline lookup yields CDR1 SNHLY and CDR2 FYNNEI. This CDR3 spans 14 amino acids. The trim removed 1 base at V and 4 bases at J, leaving 2 bases unmatched.

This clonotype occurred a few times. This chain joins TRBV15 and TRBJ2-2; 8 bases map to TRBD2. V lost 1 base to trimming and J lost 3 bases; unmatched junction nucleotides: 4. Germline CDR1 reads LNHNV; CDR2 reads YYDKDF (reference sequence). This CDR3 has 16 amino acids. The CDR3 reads CATSRGTSGYTGELFF. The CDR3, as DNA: TGTGCCACCAGCAGAGGTACTAGCGGTTACACCGGGGAGCTGTTTTTT.

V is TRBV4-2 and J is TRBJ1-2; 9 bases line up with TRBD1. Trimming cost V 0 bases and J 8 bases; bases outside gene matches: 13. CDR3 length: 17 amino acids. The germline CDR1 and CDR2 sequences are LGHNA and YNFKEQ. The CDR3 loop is CASSQDPGDRAGEGYTF. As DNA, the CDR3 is TGTGCCAGCAGCCAAGATCCGGGGGACAGGGCCGGGGAGGGCTACACCTTC.

The CDR3 sequence is CASIRQRGFCEQYF. The CDR3 DNA is TGCGCCAGCATCCGTCAGAGGGGGTTTTGCGAGCAGTACTTC. V gene TRBV10-1 combines with J gene TRBJ2-7, with D perhaps matching TRBD1 (6 bases). Trimming pared 7 bases from V and 6 bases from J, leaving 19 bases between. CDR1 WNHNN and CDR2 SYGVQD come from the germline V gene (reference sequence). The CDR3 extends over 14 amino acids.

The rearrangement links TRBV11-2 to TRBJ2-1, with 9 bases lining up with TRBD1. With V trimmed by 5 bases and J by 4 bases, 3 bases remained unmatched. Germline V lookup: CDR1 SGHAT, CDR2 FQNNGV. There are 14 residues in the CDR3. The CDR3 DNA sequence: TGTGCCAGCAGCACCGGGACAGGGTACAATGAGCAGTTCTTC. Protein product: CASSTGTGYNEQFF.

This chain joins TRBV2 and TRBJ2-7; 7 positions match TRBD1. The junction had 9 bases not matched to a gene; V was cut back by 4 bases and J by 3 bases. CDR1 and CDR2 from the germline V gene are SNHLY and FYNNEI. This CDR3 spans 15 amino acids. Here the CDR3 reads CASSVSAGTDYEQYF. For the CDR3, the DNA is TGTGCCAGCAGTGTGAGTGCCGGGACAGACTACGAGCAGTACTTC.

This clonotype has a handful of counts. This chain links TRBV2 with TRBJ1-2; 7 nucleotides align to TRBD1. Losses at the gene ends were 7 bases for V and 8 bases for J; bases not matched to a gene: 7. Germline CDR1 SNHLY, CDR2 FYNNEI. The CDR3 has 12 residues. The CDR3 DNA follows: TGTGCCAGCAAATGGACAGGAGGAGGCTACACCTTC. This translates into CASKWTGGGYTF.

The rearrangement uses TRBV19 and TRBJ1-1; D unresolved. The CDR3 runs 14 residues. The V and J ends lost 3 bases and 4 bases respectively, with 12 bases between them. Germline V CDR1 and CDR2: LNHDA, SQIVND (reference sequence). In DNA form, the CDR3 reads TGTGCCAGTAGTATTCAAATACCGTCCACTGAAGCTTTCTTT. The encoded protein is CASSIQIPSTEAFF. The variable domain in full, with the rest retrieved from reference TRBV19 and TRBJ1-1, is DGGITQSPKYLFRKEGQNVTLSCEQNLNHDAMYWYRQDPGQGLRLIYYSQIVNDFQKGDIAEGYSVSREKKESFPLTVTSAQKNPTAFYLCASSIQIPSTEAFFGQGTRLTVV.

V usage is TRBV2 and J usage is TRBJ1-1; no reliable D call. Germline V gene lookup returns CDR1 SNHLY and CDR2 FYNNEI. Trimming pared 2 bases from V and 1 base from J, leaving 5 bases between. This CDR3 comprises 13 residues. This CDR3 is CASSERENTEAFF. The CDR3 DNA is TGTGCCAGCAGTGAAAGGGAGAACACTGAAGCTTTCTTT.